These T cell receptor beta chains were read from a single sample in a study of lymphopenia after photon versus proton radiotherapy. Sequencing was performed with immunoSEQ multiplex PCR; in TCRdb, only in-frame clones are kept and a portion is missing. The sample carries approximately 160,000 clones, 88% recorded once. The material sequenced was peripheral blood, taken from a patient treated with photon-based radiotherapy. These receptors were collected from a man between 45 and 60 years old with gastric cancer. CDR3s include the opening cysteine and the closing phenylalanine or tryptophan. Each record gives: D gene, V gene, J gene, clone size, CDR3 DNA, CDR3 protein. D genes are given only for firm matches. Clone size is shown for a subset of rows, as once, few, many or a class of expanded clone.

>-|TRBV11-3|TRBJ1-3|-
TGTGCCAGCAGCTTAGAAGGGACGGATGGAAACACCATATATTTT
CASSLEGTDGNTIYF
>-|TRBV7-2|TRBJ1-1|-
TGTGCCAGCAGCTTCGAGTTATGGAAAGGCACTGAAGCTTTCTTT
CASSFELWKGTEAFF
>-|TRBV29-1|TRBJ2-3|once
TGCAGCGTTGAATACGGGAGCAGCGTTGGAGGACACGATACGCAGTATTTT
CSVEYGSSVGGHDTQYF
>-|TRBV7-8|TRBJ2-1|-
TGTGCCAGCAGCTTCCGGTACCTCAGCTATGAGCAGTTCTTC
CASSFRYLSYEQFF
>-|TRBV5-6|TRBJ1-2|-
TGTGCCAGCAGCTTGGAGGGTAACTATGGCTACACCTTC
CASSLEGNYGYTF
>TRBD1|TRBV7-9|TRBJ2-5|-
TGTGCCAGCAGCTTTCGACAGGGGATCAGGGAGACCCAGTACTTC
CASSFRQGIRETQYF
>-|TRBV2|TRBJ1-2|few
TGTGCCAGCAGTATCATTGGGGATGGCTACACCTTC
CASSIIGDGYTF
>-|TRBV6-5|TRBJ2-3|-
TGTGCCAGCAGTTACTCCCGGGCTCAAGGAGGGGATACGCAGTATTTT
CASSYSRAQGGDTQYF
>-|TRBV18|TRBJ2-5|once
TGTGCCAGCTCACCACCCTCGAAGGACGGGGAGACCCAGTACTTC
CASSPPSKDGETQYF
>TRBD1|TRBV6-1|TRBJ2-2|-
TGTGCCAGCAGTGCCCGACAGGGCACCGGGGAGCTGTTTTTT
CASSARQGTGELFF
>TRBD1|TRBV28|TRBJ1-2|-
TGTGCCAGCAGTTCCTACGGGACAGGGACCTATGGCTACACCTTC
CASSSYGTGTYGYTF
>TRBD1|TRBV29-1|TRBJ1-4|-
TGCAGCGTCGATGGACAGGGGACTAATGAAAAACTGTTTTTT
CSVDGQGTNEKLFF
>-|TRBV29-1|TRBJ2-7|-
TGCAGCGTTGGTTTAGACGAGCAGTACTTC
CSVGLDEQYF
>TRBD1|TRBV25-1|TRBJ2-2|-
TGTGCCAGCAGTGAATATGACTTACAGGGGTACACCGGGGAGCTGTTTTTT
CASSEYDLQGYTGELFF